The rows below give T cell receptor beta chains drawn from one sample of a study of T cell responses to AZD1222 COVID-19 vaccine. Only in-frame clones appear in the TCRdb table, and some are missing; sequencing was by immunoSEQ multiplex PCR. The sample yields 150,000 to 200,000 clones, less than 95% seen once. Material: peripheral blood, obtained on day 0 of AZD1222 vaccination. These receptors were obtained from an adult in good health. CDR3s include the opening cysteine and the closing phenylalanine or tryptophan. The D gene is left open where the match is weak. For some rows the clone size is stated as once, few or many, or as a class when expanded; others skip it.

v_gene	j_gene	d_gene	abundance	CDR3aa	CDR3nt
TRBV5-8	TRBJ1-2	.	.	CASSAWRESYGYTF	TGTGCCAGCAGCGCCTGGCGGGAATCCTATGGCTACACCTTC
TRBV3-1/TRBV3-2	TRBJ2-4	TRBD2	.	CASSPIAGAAGIQYF	TGTGCCAGCAGCCCCATAGCGGGGGCCGCGGGGATTCAGTACTTC
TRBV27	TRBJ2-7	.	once	CASSLSAGLGEQYF	TGTGCCAGCAGTTTATCTGCGGGGTTGGGGGAGCAGTACTTC
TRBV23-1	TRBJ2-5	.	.	CASSQSGRVPHRETQYF	TGCGCCAGCAGTCAATCTGGAAGGGTACCCCACAGGGAGACCCAGTACTTC
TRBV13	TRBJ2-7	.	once	CASSLAATTADF	TGTGCCAGCAGCTTAGCGGCCACGACGGCGGACTTC
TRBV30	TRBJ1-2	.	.	CAWSVPGNYGYTF	TGTGCCTGGAGTGTGCCAGGAAACTATGGCTACACCTTC
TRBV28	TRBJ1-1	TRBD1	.	CASSRRGQGAPEAFF	TGTGCCAGCAGCCGACGAGGGCAGGGGGCCCCTGAAGCTTTCTTT
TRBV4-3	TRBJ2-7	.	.	CASSPGGYEQYF	TGCGCCAGCAGCCCCGGTGGCTACGAGCAGTACTTC
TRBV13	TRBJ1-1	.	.	CASSIEGEDTEAFF	TGTGCCAGCAGCATCGAGGGGGAGGACACTGAAGCTTTCTTT
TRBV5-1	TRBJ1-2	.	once	CASSAPEVAATGGYTF	TGCGCCAGCAGCGCCCCCGAAGTAGCAGCCACGGGTGGCTACACCTTC
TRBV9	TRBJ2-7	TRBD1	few	CASSERQGAREQYF	TGTGCCAGCAGCGAAAGACAGGGAGCGAGGGAGCAGTACTTC
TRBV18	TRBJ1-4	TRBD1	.	CASSPGTGPNEKLFF	TGTGCCAGCTCACCCGGGACAGGGCCTAATGAAAAACTGTTTTTT
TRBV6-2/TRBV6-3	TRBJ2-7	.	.	CASSYGPTYEQYF	TGTGCCAGCAGTTACGGGCCAACCTACGAGCAGTACTTC
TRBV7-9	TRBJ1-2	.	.	CASSPERGSNYGYTF	TGTGCCAGCAGCCCCGAGAGGGGATCCAACTATGGCTACACCTTC
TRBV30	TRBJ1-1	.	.	CAWSTVEAFF	TGTGCCTGGAGCACAGTTGAAGCTTTCTTT
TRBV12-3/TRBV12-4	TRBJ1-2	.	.	CASSFGQDRGYTF	TGTGCCAGCAGTTTCGGTCAGGACCGGGGCTACACCTTC
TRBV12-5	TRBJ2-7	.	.	CASGDGTSIYEQYF	TGTGCTAGTGGTGATGGGACATCCATCTACGAGCAGTACTTC
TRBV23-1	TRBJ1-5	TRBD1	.	CASSQSRPRVPGGSNQPQHF	TGCGCCAGCAGTCAATCGCGCCCGCGGGTGCCAGGGGGGAGCAATCAGCCCCAGCATTTT
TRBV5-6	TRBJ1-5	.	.	CASSRGGSGNQPQHF	TGTGCCAGCAGCAGAGGGGGTTCGGGCAATCAGCCCCAGCATTTT
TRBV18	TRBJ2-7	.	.	CASSPDSREQYF	TGTGCCAGCTCACCCGATAGTCGAGAGCAGTACTTC
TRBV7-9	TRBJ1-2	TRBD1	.	CASSSGTVYGYTF	TGTGCCAGCAGCTCCGGGACAGTTTATGGCTACACCTTC
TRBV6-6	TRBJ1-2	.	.	CASSSRRGDYGYTF	TGTGCCAGCAGTTCCCGAAGGGGGGACTATGGCTACACCTTC
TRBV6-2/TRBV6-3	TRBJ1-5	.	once	CASSSLRNQPQHF	TGTGCCAGCAGTTCCCTCCGAAATCAGCCCCAGCATTTT
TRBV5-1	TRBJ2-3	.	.	CASSLAGEGVDTQYF	TGCGCCAGCAGCTTGGCCGGAGAGGGCGTAGATACGCAGTATTTT
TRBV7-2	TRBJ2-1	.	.	CASSSQGLEQFF	TGTGCCAGCAGCTCACAGGGATTAGAGCAGTTCTTC
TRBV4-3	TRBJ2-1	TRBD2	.	CASSQDLAGSYNEQFF	TGCGCCAGCAGCCAAGACCTAGCGGGGTCATACAATGAGCAGTTCTTC
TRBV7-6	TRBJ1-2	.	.	CASSLYGGAGHGYTF	TGTGCCAGCAGCTTATATGGGGGCGCGGGCCATGGCTACACCTTC
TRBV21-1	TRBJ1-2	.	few	CASGGVEPCPRTPGAHGYTF	TGTGCCAGCGGGGGGGTAGAACCCTGCCCGAGAACACCGGGGGCACATGGCTACACCTTC
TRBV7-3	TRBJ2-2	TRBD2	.	CASSLTGLAGATGELFF	TGTGCCAGCAGCTTAACAGGCCTAGCGGGGGCCACCGGGGAGCTGTTTTTT
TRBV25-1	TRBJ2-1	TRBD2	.	CASSGITSGGAYYEQFF	TGTGCCAGCAGTGGCATCACTAGCGGGGGGGCCTACTATGAGCAGTTCTTC
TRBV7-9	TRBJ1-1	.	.	CASSLLQGTNTEAFF	TGTGCCAGCAGCTTATTGCAGGGGACGAACACTGAAGCTTTCTTT
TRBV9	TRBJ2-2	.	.	CASSVEEGGNTGELFF	TGTGCCAGCAGCGTTGAAGAAGGGGGGAACACCGGGGAGCTGTTTTTT
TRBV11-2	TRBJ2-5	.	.	CASSFMVEETQYF	TGTGCCAGCAGCTTCATGGTGGAGGAGACCCAGTACTTC
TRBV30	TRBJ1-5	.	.	CAWSVGVNQPQHF	TGTGCCTGGAGTGTAGGGGTAAATCAGCCCCAGCATTTT
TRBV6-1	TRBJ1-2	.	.	CASSEGSYGYTF	TGTGCCAGCAGTGAAGGCTCGTATGGCTACACCTTC
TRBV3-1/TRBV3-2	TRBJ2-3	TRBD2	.	CASSQGPRGGNKDTQYF	TGTGCCAGCAGCCAAGGGCCGCGGGGGGGGAATAAAGATACGCAGTATTTT
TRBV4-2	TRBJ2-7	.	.	CASSQEGGSSYEQYF	TGTGCCAGCAGCCAAGAAGGGGGGTCCTCCTACGAGCAGTACTTC
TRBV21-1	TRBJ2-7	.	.	CASSKTPPTVSSYEQYF	TGTGCCAGCAGCAAAACTCCACCTACCGTGAGCTCCTACGAGCAGTACTTC
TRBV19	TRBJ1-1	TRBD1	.	CASSDRGLVEAFF	TGTGCCAGTAGTGATAGGGGGCTTGTTGAAGCTTTCTTT
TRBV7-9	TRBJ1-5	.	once	CASSPPGQPQHF	TGTGCCAGCAGCCCCCCCGGCCAGCCCCAGCATTTT
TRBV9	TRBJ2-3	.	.	CASSVDREGDTQYF	TGTGCCAGCAGCGTCGATCGAGAGGGGGATACGCAGTATTTT
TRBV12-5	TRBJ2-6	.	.	CASGLDGSGANVLTF	TGTGCTAGTGGTTTAGATGGGTCTGGGGCCAACGTCCTGACTTTC
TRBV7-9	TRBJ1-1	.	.	CASSPGEDTEAFF	TGTGCCAGCAGCCCCGGGGAGGACACTGAAGCTTTCTTT
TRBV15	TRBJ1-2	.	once	CATNEGAFDYGYTF	TGTGCCACCAATGAAGGGGCGTTTGACTATGGCTACACCTTC
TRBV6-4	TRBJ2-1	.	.	CASSEGPEDNEQFF	TGTGCCAGCAGTGAAGGGCCAGAGGACAATGAGCAGTTCTTC
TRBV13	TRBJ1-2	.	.	CASSFSRDRGYTF	TGTGCCAGCAGCTTTAGCAGGGATCGGGGCTACACCTTC
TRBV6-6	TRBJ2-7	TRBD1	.	CASRGTGTGFDEQYF	TGTGCCAGCAGAGGTACCGGGACAGGGTTCGACGAGCAGTACTTC
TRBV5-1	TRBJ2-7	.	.	CASSSEGQGRASYEQYF	TGCGCCAGCAGCTCCGAGGGGCAGGGAAGGGCCTCCTACGAGCAGTACTTC
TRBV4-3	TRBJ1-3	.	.	CASSQERGGGNTIYF	TGCGCCAGCAGCCAAGAGAGGGGAGGCGGAAACACCATATATTTT
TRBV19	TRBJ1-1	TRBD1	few	CASRGQGNTEAFF	TGTGCCAGTAGGGGACAGGGTAACACTGAAGCTTTCTTT
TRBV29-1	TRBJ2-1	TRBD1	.	CSVKPGQSTYNEQFF	TGCAGCGTGAAACCGGGACAGTCAACCTACAATGAGCAGTTCTTC
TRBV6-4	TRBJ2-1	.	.	CASIGGPYNEQFF	TGTGCCAGCATCGGGGGGCCTTACAATGAGCAGTTCTTC
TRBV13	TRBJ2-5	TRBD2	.	CASSLGLAGGETQYF	TGTGCCAGCAGCTTAGGACTAGCGGGGGGCGAGACCCAGTACTTC
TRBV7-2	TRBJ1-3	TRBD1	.	CASSLARTGGSNGNTIYF	TGTGCCAGCAGCTTAGCGAGGACAGGGGGCTCGAATGGAAACACCATATATTTT
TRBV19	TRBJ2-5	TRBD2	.	CASSPVGRLAGGQETQYF	TGTGCCAGTAGCCCCGTGGGGCGGCTAGCGGGGGGACAAGAGACCCAGTACTTC
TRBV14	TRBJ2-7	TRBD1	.	CASSQRGSGQGASEQYF	TGTGCCAGCAGCCAAAGGGGGTCCGGACAGGGGGCAAGTGAGCAGTACTTC
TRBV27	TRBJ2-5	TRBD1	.	CASRLSGTGAYGTQYF	TGTGCCAGCAGACTTTCAGGGACAGGGGCCTATGGGACCCAGTACTTC